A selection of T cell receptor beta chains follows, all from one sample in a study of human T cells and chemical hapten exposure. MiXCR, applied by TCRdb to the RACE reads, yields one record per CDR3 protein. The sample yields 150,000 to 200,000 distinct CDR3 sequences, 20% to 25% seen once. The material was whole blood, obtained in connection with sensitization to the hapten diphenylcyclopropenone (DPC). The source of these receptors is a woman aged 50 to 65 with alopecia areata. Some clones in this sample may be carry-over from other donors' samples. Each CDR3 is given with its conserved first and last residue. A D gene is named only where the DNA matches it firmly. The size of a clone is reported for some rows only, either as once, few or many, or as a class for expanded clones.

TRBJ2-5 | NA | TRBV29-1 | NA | TGCAGCGTTGTCGAGGGAGTCGCTTTGGGGACCCAGTACTTC | CSVVEGVALGTQYF
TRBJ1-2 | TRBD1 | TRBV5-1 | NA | TGCGCCAGCAGCTCCCAGGGGGATGACTATGGCTACACCTTC | CASSSQGDDYGYTF
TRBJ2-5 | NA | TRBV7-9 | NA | TGTGCCAGCAACTTAGTCGGACAACAAGAGACCCAGTACTTC | CASNLVGQQETQYF
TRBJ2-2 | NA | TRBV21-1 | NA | TGTGCCAGCAGCATTCGGACTAGCGGGGGAATGAACACCGGGGAGCTGTTTTTT | CASSIRTSGGMNTGELFF
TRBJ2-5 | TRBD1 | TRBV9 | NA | TGTGCCAGCAGCCTGACAGGGGTCTTACAAGAGACCCAGTACTTC | CASSLTGVLQETQYF
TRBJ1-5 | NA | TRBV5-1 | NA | TGCGCCAGCAGCTTGGTTCCAGGTAATCAGCCCCAGCATTTT | CASSLVPGNQPQHF
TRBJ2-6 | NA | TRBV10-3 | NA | TGTGCCATCAGTGAGTCGGGACACCTAACAGGGGCCAACGTCCTGACTTTC | CAISESGHLTGANVLTF
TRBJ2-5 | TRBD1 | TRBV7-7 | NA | TGTGCTAGCAGCCCTTCGGACAGGGCAGGGGAGACCCAGTACTTC | CASSPSDRAGETQYF
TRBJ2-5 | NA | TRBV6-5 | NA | TGTGCCAGTGCTTTAAGATTCCAAGAGACCCAGTACTTC | CASALRFQETQYF
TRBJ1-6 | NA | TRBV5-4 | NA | TGTGCCAGCAGCTTGGACGGGAATTCACCCCTCCACTTT | CASSLDGNSPLHF
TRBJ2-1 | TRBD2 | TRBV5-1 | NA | TGCGCCAGCAGCCGGACTAGCGGGATCTACAATGAGCAGTTCTTC | CASSRTSGIYNEQFF
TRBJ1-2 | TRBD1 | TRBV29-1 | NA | TGCAGCGTTCAGGGGGCTGATGGCTACACCTTC | CSVQGADGYTF
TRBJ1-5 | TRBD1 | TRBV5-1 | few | TGCGCCAGCAGCTTGGGACAGGGCTCAGAGCAGCCCCAGCATTTT | CASSLGQGSEQPQHF
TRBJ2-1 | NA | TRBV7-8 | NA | TGTGCCAGCAGCACTAGCCCCACCGGAGCGGACAAGTCGATCTTC | CASSTSPTGADKSIF
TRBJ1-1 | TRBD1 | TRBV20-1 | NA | TGCAGTGCTAGTATGACAGGGGGGGGAATGAACACTGAAGCTTTCTTT | CSASMTGGGMNTEAFF
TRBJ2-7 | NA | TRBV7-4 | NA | TGTGCCAGCAGCTTAGCGCTTCCGGCGGAGCAGTACTTC | CASSLALPAEQYF
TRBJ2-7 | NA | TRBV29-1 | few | TGCAGCGTTGCAAAAAGAGGAGCGAACTACGAGCAGTACTTC | CSVAKRGANYEQYF
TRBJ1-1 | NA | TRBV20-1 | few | TGCAGTGCTAGAGAGGGGAACACTGAAGCTTTCTTT | CSAREGNTEAFF
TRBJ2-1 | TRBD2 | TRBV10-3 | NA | TGTGCCATCAGTGAAGGTAGCGGGGTCTTAGTGCAGTTCTTC | CAISEGSGVLVQFF
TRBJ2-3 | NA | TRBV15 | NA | TGTGCCACCAGCCCGGACCCCTCGCTTGATACGCAGTATTTT | CATSPDPSLDTQYF
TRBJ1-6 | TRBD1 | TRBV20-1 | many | TGCAGTGCTCGGGACAGGGCCTCGAGCTCCTATAATTCACCCCTCCACTTT | CSARDRASSSYNSPLHF
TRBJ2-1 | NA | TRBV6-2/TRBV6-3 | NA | TGTGCCAGCAGTTATTCCTTAGCGGCCCGAAGAGGGAATGAGCAGTTCTTC | CASSYSLAARRGNEQFF
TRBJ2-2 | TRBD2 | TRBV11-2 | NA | TGTGCCAGCAGCTTGGGACTAGCGGGAGCAACCGGGGAGCTGTTTTTT | CASSLGLAGATGELFF
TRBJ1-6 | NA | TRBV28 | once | TGTGCCAGCAGGGAGAGAAATTCACCCCTCCACTTT | CASRERNSPLHF
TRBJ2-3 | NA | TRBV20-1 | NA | TGCAGTGTTCTCCGTACAGGGAGGCGAGATACGCAGTATTTT | CSVLRTGRRDTQYF
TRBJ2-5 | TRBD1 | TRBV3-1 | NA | TGTGCCAGCAGCCAGTTGAGACAGGGGGCCCGGGAGACCCAGTACTTC | CASSQLRQGARETQYF
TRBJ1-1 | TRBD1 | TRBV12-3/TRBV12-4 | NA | TGTGCCAGCAGTCAGGGGGTTCGGGGCACTGAAGCTTTCTTT | CASSQGVRGTEAFF
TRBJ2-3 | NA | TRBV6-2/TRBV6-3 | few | TGTGCCAGCAGTTACTCCGGGACTAGCACAGATACGCAGTATTTT | CASSYSGTSTDTQYF
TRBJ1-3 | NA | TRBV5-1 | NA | TGCGCCAGCAGCTTAGCCCCGGACTCTGGAAACACCATATATTTT | CASSLAPDSGNTIYF
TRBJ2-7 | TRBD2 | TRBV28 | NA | TGTGCCAGCAGTACTCTAAGCGGGGCGACCTACGAGCAGTACTTC | CASSTLSGATYEQYF
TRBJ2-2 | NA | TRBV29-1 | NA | TGCAGCGTTGAAGATTCGGGACGTGACGGGGAGCTGTTTTTT | CSVEDSGRDGELFF
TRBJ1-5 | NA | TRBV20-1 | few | TGCAGTGCTATCAAAAGATGGGGGTCCGATCAGCCCCAGCATTTT | CSAIKRWGSDQPQHF
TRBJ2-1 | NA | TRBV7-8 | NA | TGTGCCAGCAGCTTAGGGAGACTCCCTGGGGGGCAGTTCTTC | CASSLGRLPGGQFF
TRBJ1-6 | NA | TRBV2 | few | TGTGCCAGCAGTTCACAGACAGTCGGAGGATCACCCCTCCACTTT | CASSSQTVGGSPLHF
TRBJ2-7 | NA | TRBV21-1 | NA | TGTGCCAGCAGCAAAGCGCCAGGGACAGGGGCCATCCATTCTTCCTACGAGCAGTACTTC | CASSKAPGTGAIHSSYEQYF
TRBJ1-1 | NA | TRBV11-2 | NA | TGTGCCAGCACCCTTGGGGGGAGAACTGAAGCTTTCTTT | CASTLGGRTEAFF
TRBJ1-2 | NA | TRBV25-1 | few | TGTGCCAGCAGTGATAGGGGGACGGCCAACTATGGCTACACCTTC | CASSDRGTANYGYTF
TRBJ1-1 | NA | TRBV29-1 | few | TGCAGCGGGGCTCTACTTGGGGACACTGAAGCTTTCTTT | CSGALLGDTEAFF
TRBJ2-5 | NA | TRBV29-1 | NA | TGCAGCGTTGAAACAGGGGAGACCCAGTACTTC | CSVETGETQYF
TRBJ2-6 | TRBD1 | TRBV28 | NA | TGTGCCAGCAGATCCCCGGGACAGGGGGTATTGGCCAACGTCCTGACTTTC | CASRSPGQGVLANVLTF
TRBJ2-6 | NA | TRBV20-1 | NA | TGCAGTGCTAGTACACAGGGATTTGGGGCCAACGTCCTGACTTTC | CSASTQGFGANVLTF
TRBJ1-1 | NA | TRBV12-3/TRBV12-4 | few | TGTGCCAGCATTCCTTCGATGAACACTGAAGCTTTCTTT | CASIPSMNTEAFF
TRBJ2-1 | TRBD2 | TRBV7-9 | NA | TGTGCCAGCAGTCACAGGACTAGCGGGAGGTCCCTAAGCTCCTACAATGAGCAGTTCTTC | CASSHRTSGRSLSSYNEQFF
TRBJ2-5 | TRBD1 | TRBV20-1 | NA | TGCAGTGCTAGAGCGGGACAGGGGGCTCAAGAGACCCAGTACTTC | CSARAGQGAQETQYF
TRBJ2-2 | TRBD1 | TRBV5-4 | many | TGTGCCAGCAGCCGCGACAGGGTACACTCCGGGGAGCTGTTTTTT | CASSRDRVHSGELFF
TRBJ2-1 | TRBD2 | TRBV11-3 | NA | TGTGCCAGCAGCTTAGATCTAGCGGGAGGGCTCAATGAGCAGTTCTTC | CASSLDLAGGLNEQFF
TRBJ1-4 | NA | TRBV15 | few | TGTGCCACCAGCAGAGATTTATGGGACGGGCAGGGAAAACTGTTTTTT | CATSRDLWDGQGKLFF
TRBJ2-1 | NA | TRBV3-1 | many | TGTGCCAGCAGCCAAAGAGACCCTGAGCAGTTCTTC | CASSQRDPEQFF
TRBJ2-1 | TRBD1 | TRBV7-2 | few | TGTGCCAGCAGCAAACGGGACAGGGGACATGAGCAGTTCTTC | CASSKRDRGHEQFF
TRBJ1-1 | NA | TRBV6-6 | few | TGTGCCAGCAGTAAGATCGAGAACACTGAAGCTTTCTTT | CASSKIENTEAFF
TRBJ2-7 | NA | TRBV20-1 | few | TGCAGTGCTAGAAACAAAGGAAGCTCCTACGAGCAGTACTTC | CSARNKGSSYEQYF
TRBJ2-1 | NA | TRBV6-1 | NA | TGTGCCAGCAGTGCCCGAGACAGGCCCACCAATGAGCAGTTCTTC | CASSARDRPTNEQFF
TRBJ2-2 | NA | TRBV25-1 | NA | TGTGCCAGCAGTGGATTCACCGGGGAGCTGTTTTTT | CASSGFTGELFF
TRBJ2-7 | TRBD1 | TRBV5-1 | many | TGCGCCAGCAGCCGAGGACAGGGCCCCTACGAGCAGTACTTC | CASSRGQGPYEQYF
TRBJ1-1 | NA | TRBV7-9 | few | TGTGCCAGCACCCCTTCCCCGTTCATGACTGAAGCTTTCTTT | CASTPSPFMTEAFF
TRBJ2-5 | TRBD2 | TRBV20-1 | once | TGCAGTGCGACCCCTATAGCGGGAGGCCCCTCAGGGACCCAGTACTTC | CSATPIAGGPSGTQYF
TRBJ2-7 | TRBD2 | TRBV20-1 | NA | TGCAGTGCTAGAGATGGGCGGGAGACTGAGCAGTACTTC | CSARDGRETEQYF
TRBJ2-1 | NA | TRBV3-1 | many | TGTGCCAGCAGCCGTCGGGGGGCGCGTACCTACAATGAGCAGTTCTTC | CASSRRGARTYNEQFF
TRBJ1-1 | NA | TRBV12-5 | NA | TGTGCTAGTGGTTTTTTGGGAGCTTTCTTT | CASGFLGAFF
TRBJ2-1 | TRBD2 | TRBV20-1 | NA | TGCAGTGCTCCCTCGTTCGGCGGGAGGGCCGGTAATGAGCAGTTCTTC | CSAPSFGGRAGNEQFF